These 25 T cell receptor beta chains were all obtained from the same sample, sequenced in a study of blood T cell repertoires in COVID-19. Assay: immunoSEQ multiplex PCR; the TCRdb copy retains only in-frame clones and omits some. The table lists 220,000 or so clones, 84% of them singletons. Source material: peripheral blood. The receptors were sampled from a man younger than 40 with active or convalescent COVID-19.

The genes are TRBV28 and TRBJ2-7; TRBD1 matches 10 bases. CDR3 length: 16 amino acids. J was trimmed by 5 bases and V by 4 bases; bases with no gene match: 11. Germline V gives CDR1 MDHEN, CDR2 SYDVKM. In nucleotides, the CDR3 is TGTGCCAGCAGTTCGCGCCTGGACAGGGGGTTGGACGAGCAGTACTTC. It yields the protein CASSSRLDRGLDEQYF.

The V gene is TRBV28, the J gene TRBJ2-7; 9 bases align to TRBD1. The CDR3 is 14 residues long. Germline V gene data show CDR1 as MDHEN and CDR2 as SYDVKM. V lost 6 bases, J lost 5 bases, and 8 bases stayed unmatched. CDR3 region: CASSLPRQGDEQYF. In nucleotides, the CDR3 is TGTGCCAGCAGCTTGCCGAGACAGGGGGACGAGCAGTACTTC.

The genes are TRBV6-5 and TRBJ1-3; D is unresolved. The CDR3 consists of 11 residues. V was cut by 8 bases and J by 2 bases, with 4 bases left in between. The germline V gene encodes CDR1 MNHEY and CDR2 SVGAGI. The CDR3 DNA sequence: TGTGCCAGCGTAACTGGAAACACCATATATTTT. It is translated as CASVTGNTIYF.

This chain joins TRBV3-1 (or the pseudogene TRBV3-2) and TRBJ2-7, with 8 bases identical to TRBD2. J was trimmed by 6 bases and V by 1 base; bases with no gene match: 2. The CDR3 is 13 residues long. Germline values: CDR1 LGHDT, CDR2 YNNKEL (reference sequence). The CDR3 is CASSQAGGAEQYF. The CDR3 coding sequence is TGTGCCAGCAGCCAAGCGGGAGGGGCCGAGCAGTACTTC.

The rearrangement joins TRBV7-2 to TRBJ2-1, with 11 bases that match TRBD2. V lost 4 bases and J lost 2; bases outside the gene matches: 10. Germline loops: CDR1 SGHTA, CDR2 FQGNSA. CDR3 length equals 18 residues. CDR3 amino acids: CASSSIFTGLAAYNEQFF. CDR3 nucleotide sequence: TGTGCCAGCAGCTCCATTTTTACGGGACTAGCGGCCTACAATGAGCAGTTCTTC.

The chain recombines TRBV30 with TRBJ2-7; the D gene is possibly TRBD2 (5 bases). Between the trimmed V and J ends, which lost 3 bases and 8 bases, there was a span of 14 bases. CDR1 and CDR2 from the germline V gene are GTSNPN and SVGIG (reference sequence). The CDR3 runs 12 residues. Here the CDR3 DNA reads TGTGCCTGGAGCCTCGGGGAGCTCCAGCAGTACTTC. Translating it yields CAWSLGELQQYF.

V and J are TRBV18 and TRBJ1-1; D is unresolved. This CDR3 spans 13 amino acids. Germline-derived CDR1 and CDR2 are KGHSH and LQKENI. V was cut by 6 bases and J by 2 bases, with 10 bases left in between. CDR3 sequence reads: CASSRGANTEAFF. The CDR3 region has the DNA TGTGCCAGCTCCAGAGGAGCCAACACTGAAGCTTTCTTT. The full variable domain, in which reference TRBV18 and TRBJ1-1 provide the parts outside the CDR3, is NAGVMQNPRHLVRRRGQEARLRCSPMKGHSHVYWYRQLPEEGLKFMVYLQKENIIDESGMPKERFSAEFPKEGPSILRIQQVVRGDSAAYFCASSRGANTEAFFGQGTRLTVV.

This clone was recorded once. The V gene is TRBV5-4, the J gene TRBJ2-5; 9 bases match TRBD2. With V trimmed by 0 bases and J by 2 bases, 5 bases remained unmatched. This CDR3 contains 16 residues. The germline V gene has CDR1 SGHNT and CDR2 YYREEE (reference sequence). The CDR3, as DNA: TGTGCCAGCAGCTTGGGTGCGACTAGCGGACAAGAGACCCAGTACTTC. Amino acid sequence: CASSLGATSGQETQYF.

The chain combines TRBV5-1 with TRBJ1-2, with D uncertain. Trimming removed 0 bases at V and 8 bases at J, with 14 bases between. The CDR3 has 14 amino acids. In germline, CDR1 is SGHRS, CDR2 YFSETQ. The CDR3 here is CASSLERASLGYTF. Here the CDR3 DNA reads TGCGCCAGCAGCTTGGAGAGGGCAAGCTTGGGCTACACCTTC.

The chain couples TRBV5-1 to TRBJ1-6; weak D call: TRBD1 (6 bases). V dropped 0 bases and J dropped 9 bases, with 16 bases sitting between them. CDR1 is SGHRS and CDR2 is YFSETQ in the germline V gene. The CDR3 is made up of 16 amino acids. The CDR3 DNA reads as TGCGCCAGCAGCTTGGTGGGGGCCAGTATGGGTTCACCCCTCCACTTT. Its translation is CASSLVGASMGSPLHF.

V gene TRBV7-2 combines with J gene TRBJ2-3; perhaps TRBD1 as D (6 bases). The CDR3 loop spans 14 amino acids. V lost 1 base and J 7 bases, leaving 12 bases between the germline ends. Germline V gene lookup returns CDR1 SGHTA and CDR2 FQGNSA. CDR3 DNA sequence: TGTGCCAGCAGCTTAGGCCCCGGACAGAATACGCAGTATTTT. Encoded protein: CASSLGPGQNTQYF.

The chain is built from TRBV11-3 and TRBJ1-3, with D possibly TRBD1 on 6 matching bases. CDR1 and CDR2 (germline): SGHNT, YENEEA. CDR3 length: 14 amino acids. V was shortened by 4 bases and J by 2 bases, with 9 bases between the two germline ends. The CDR3 loop is CASSSGHTGNTIYF. The CDR3 coding sequence is TGTGCCAGCAGCTCGGGACATACTGGAAACACCATATATTTT.

The chain employs TRBV18 and TRBJ1-5, with unresolved D. V was cut by 3 bases and J by 5 bases, with 8 bases left in between. The germline gives CDR1 KGHSH, CDR2 LQKENI. The CDR3 consists of 13 residues. This chain's CDR3 is CASSPSSDQPQHF. In nucleotides, the CDR3 is TGTGCCAGCTCACCCTCGTCAGATCAGCCCCAGCATTTT.

The chain is built from TRBV6-6 and TRBJ2-2; D gene ambiguous. Germline V gives CDR1 MNHNY, CDR2 SVGAGI (reference sequence). This CDR3 contains 12 residues. The V gene lost 2 bases and the J gene lost 7 bases, with 5 bases spanning the gap. The CDR3 bases are TGTGCCAGCAGTTACGGGCTCGGGGAGCTGTTTTTT. Its protein is CASSYGLGELFF.

CDR3 loop: CASSRLRWTEAFF. The CDR3 region has the DNA TGTGCCAGCTCACGCCTTCGGTGGACTGAAGCTTTCTTT. The genes are TRBV18 and TRBJ1-1, with D uncertain. Germline V CDR1 and CDR2: KGHSH, LQKENI. Trimming took off 4 bases at V and 5 bases at J, with 11 bases between the two ends. CDR3 length: 13 residues.

The rearrangement joins TRBV7-3 to TRBJ1-1; D might be TRBD1 (6 bases). The CDR3 extends over 15 amino acids. Trimming shortened V by 2 bases and J by 0 bases, and 10 bases separated the two germline ends. CDR1 is SGHTA, CDR2 FQGTGA, per germline. The CDR3 loop reads CASSLQGLVNTEAFF. In nucleotides, the CDR3 is TGTGCCAGCAGCTTACAGGGGCTAGTGAACACTGAAGCTTTCTTT.

V gene TRBV21-1 combines with J gene TRBJ2-7; the table's D call of TRBD2 was not tested on the DNA. TRBV21-1 is tagged as a pseudogene. The CDR3 loop spans 15 amino acids. The CDR3 sequence is CASSPEEGGNDEQYF. Written as DNA, the CDR3 is TGTGCCAGCAGCCCAGAGGAGGGAGGTAACGACGAGCAGTACTTC.

The chain links TRBV7-9 to TRBJ1-5, with 7 bases matching TRBD1. Germline V CDR1 and CDR2: SEHNR, FQNEAQ (reference sequence). The V gene end was trimmed by 2 bases and the J gene end by 2 bases; junction bases not matched to a gene: 0. The CDR3 runs to 14 residues. In nucleotides, the CDR3 is TGTGCCAGCAGCTTACAGGGGGGCAATCAGCCCCAGCATTTT. Translating gives CASSLQGGNQPQHF. The full variable domain, rest sourced from reference TRBV7-9 and TRBJ1-5, is DTGVSQNPRHKITKRGQNVTFRCDPISEHNRLYWYRQTLGQGPEFLTYFQNEAQLEKSRLLSDRFSAERPKGSFSTLEIQRTEQGDSAMYLCASSLQGGNQPQHFGDGTRLSIL.

In this sample, this clone turned up once. The chain uses TRBV7-9 and TRBJ2-7; the match to TRBD2 covers 12 bases. The CDR3 is 15 amino acids. Per germline, CDR1 SEHNR and CDR2 FQNEAQ (reference sequence). The junction had 4 bases not matched to a gene; V was cut back by 1 base and J by 6 bases. CDR3 loop: CASSLGLAGVSEQYF. The CDR3 DNA is TGTGCCAGCAGCTTAGGACTAGCGGGAGTATCCGAGCAGTACTTC.

The chain recombines TRBV6-6 with TRBJ1-1; 7 nucleotides line up with TRBD1. The J segment lost 7 bases and the V segment lost 5 bases, leaving 10 bases of the junction unmatched. CDR1 is MNHNY, CDR2 SVGAGI, per germline (reference sequence). This CDR3 is built from 14 residues. In DNA, the CDR3 is TGTGCCAGCAGTCCGCACACAGGGGCTGGTGAAGCTTTCTTT. Translation gives CASSPHTGAGEAFF.

The chain carries TRBV4-3 and TRBJ2-6; 8 bases agree with TRBD1. V shed 0 bases, J shed 2 bases, and the junction held 9 bases outside the gene matches. In germline, CDR1 is LGHNA, CDR2 YSLEER. The CDR3 loop spans 19 amino acids. In nucleotides, the CDR3 is TGCGCCAGCAGCCAAGACCCGGGGACAGGATATGCTGGGGCCAACGTCCTGACTTTC. Translated: CASSQDPGTGYAGANVLTF.

The chain couples TRBV28 to TRBJ1-6; a weak D match, TRBD1 (6 bases). Germline assignment: CDR1 MDHEN and CDR2 SYDVKM. V dropped 4 bases and J dropped 5 bases, with 15 bases sitting between them. This CDR3 spans 16 amino acids. CDR3 coding DNA: TGTGCCAGCAGTTCCCTCGGGGGGGCGGATAATTCACCCCTCCACTTT. Amino acids: CASSSLGGADNSPLHF.

The chain combines TRBV18 with TRBJ1-1; 9 bases align to TRBD1. CDR3 size: 16 residues. Germline CDR1 is KGHSH and CDR2 is LQKENI. With V trimmed by 2 bases and J by 4 bases, 8 bases remained unmatched. The CDR3: CASSPMTGGTGTEAFF. The CDR3, as DNA: TGTGCCAGCTCACCAATGACAGGGGGGACGGGCACTGAAGCTTTCTTT.

V usage is TRBV5-3 and J usage is TRBJ2-7; tentatively, D is TRBD2 (6 bases). TRBV5-3 belongs to the ORF category, with a function that is uncertain. Trimming removed 0 bases at V and 6 bases at J, with 25 bases between. CDR3 length: 18 residues. Here the CDR3 DNA reads TGTGCCAGAAGCTTGGGACTAGTCTGTGCCCCATTAACCTGCGAGCAGTACTTC. It is translated as CARSLGLVCAPLTCEQYF.

The chain employs TRBV7-6 and TRBJ2-7, with TRBD1 matching 8 bases. The CDR3 runs to 13 residues. The ends lost 5 bases at V and 7 bases at J; junction bases unmatched: 7. Germline lookup yields CDR1 SGHVS and CDR2 FNYEAQ. In DNA form, the CDR3 reads TGTGCCAGCAGCAAGGACAGGGTGTGGGAGCAGTACTTC. This gives the protein CASSKDRVWEQYF.